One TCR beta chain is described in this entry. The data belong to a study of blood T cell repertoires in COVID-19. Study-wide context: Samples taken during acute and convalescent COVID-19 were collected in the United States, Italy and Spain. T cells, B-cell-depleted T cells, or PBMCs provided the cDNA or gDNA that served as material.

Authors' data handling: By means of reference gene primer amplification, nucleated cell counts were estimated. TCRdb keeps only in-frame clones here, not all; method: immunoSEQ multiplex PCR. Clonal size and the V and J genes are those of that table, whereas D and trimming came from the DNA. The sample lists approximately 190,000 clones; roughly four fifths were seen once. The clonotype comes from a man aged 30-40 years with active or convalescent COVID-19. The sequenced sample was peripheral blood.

The CDR3 DNA reads TGCGCCAGCAGCCCCCCTGGAGGAGATACGCAGTATTTT. This codes for CASSPPGGDTQYF. The V call is TRBV4-1, the J call TRBJ2-3; weak D call: TRBD2 (5 bases). Per germline, CDR1 MGHRA and CDR2 YSYEKL. The CDR3 sequence is 13 residues long. V dropped 4 bases and J dropped 5 bases, with 10 bases sitting between them.